Listed here are 32 T cell receptor beta chains from one sample, sequenced in a study of identical twins. MiXCR, applied by TCRdb to the 5' RACE reads, yields one record per CDR3 protein. The sample shows 700,000 to 950,000 distinct CDR3 sequences, 10% to 15% of them seen only once. Separately, the same data were catalogued under a study of yellow fever vaccine responses in identical twins.

Sequenced: PBMCs. The source of these receptors is a woman between 18 and 29 years old in good health.

The rearrangement uses TRBV11-1 and TRBJ2-1; 8 positions match TRBD2. The CDR3 is 18 residues long. Germline loops: CDR1 SGHAT, CDR2 FQDESV (reference sequence). Trimming cost V 5 bases and J 0 bases; bases outside gene matches: 12. Written as DNA, the CDR3 is TGTGCCAGCAGCCCCACTCGGGGGGGCCCGAGCTCCTACAATGAGCAGTTCTTC. It specifies CASSPTRGGPSSYNEQFF.

V usage is TRBV20-1 and J usage is TRBJ1-2; the D gene is possibly TRBD1 (6 bases). This CDR3 is built from 12 residues. V was pared by 5 bases and J by 8 bases, with 15 bases between. Germline values: CDR1 DFQATT, CDR2 SNEGSKA (reference sequence). The CDR3 sequence is CSAPTRGAGYTF. The CDR3 nucleotides read TGCAGTGCTCCTACGCGGGGGGCGGGCTACACCTTC.

V gene TRBV12-3 or TRBV12-4 combines with J gene TRBJ2-1, with D perhaps matching TRBD1 or TRBD2 (5 bases each). V dropped 6 bases and J dropped 0 bases, with 12 bases sitting between them. The CDR3 covers 15 residues. The DNA of the CDR3 is TGTGCCAGCAGGCGTACTAGGGGCTCCTACAATGAGCAGTTCTTC. As protein: CASRRTRGSYNEQFF.

This clonotype was picked up a small number of times. In DNA, the CDR3 is TGTGCCAGCAGCTTGCAAACTAGCGGGAGCCTTCCGTTCTTC. It codes for CASSLQTSGSLPFF. The chain joins TRBV5-4 to TRBJ2-1; 11 nucleotides align to TRBD2. Germline V gene sequence: CDR1 SGHNT, CDR2 YYREEE (reference sequence). J lost 15 bases, V lost 1 base, and 9 bases had no gene match. There are 14 residues in the CDR3.

The table lists this clonotype with a few counts. The CDR3 DNA reads as TGTGCCAGCAGTTACGAGGGGGGGCTGACAGATACGCAGTATTTT. Translation: CASSYEGGLTDTQYF. The genes are TRBV6-5 and TRBJ2-3, with D possibly TRBD2 on 7 matching bases. The germline CDR1 and CDR2 sequences are MNHEY and SVGAGI. The V end lost 2 bases, the J end lost 3 bases, and 12 bases lay between the germline ends. The CDR3 runs 15 residues.

The chain recombines TRBV12-3 or TRBV12-4 with TRBJ1-5; the D gene is possibly TRBD1 (5 bases). The CDR3 contains 16 residues. V was shortened by 1 base and J by 7 bases, with 17 bases between the two germline ends. CDR3 sequence: CASSLGVRGVGQPQHF. The CDR3 DNA is TGTGCCAGCAGTTTAGGGGTGAGAGGGGTCGGACAGCCCCAGCATTTT.

This clonotype was observed a few times. This sequence joins TRBV20-1 and TRBJ2-6; unclear D gene. The V end lost 1 base, the J end lost 3 bases, and 10 bases lay between the germline ends. Germline assignment: CDR1 DFQATT and CDR2 SNEGSKA (reference sequence). The CDR3 is made up of 15 amino acids. The CDR3 nucleotides are TGCAGTGCTAGAGTTGAAGCGAATGGGGCCAACGTCCTGACTTTC. Translated: CSARVEANGANVLTF.

In its sample, this clonotype was seen many times. The rearrangement joins TRBV20-1 to TRBJ1-3; D ambiguous. Trimming cost V 3 bases and J 0 bases, with 9 bases left between them. The CDR3 covers 14 residues. Germline CDR1 DFQATT, CDR2 SNEGSKA (reference sequence). The CDR3 reads CSASSVYSGNTIYF. The CDR3 nucleotides read TGCAGTGCTAGTTCTGTCTACTCTGGAAACACCATATATTTT.

This clonotype was detected many times. For the CDR3, the DNA is TGTGCCAGCACCGGAACAGGTTATCAGCCCCAGCATTTT. Translated: CASTGTGYQPQHF. V gene TRBV12-3 or TRBV12-4 combines with J gene TRBJ1-5, with a tentative D call TRBD1 (5 bases). Trimming stripped 7 bases from V and 5 bases from J, with 12 bases between. This CDR3 is 13 amino acids long.

The chain carries TRBV10-2 and TRBJ1-1, with 7 bases fitting TRBD1. Germline lookup yields CDR1 WSHSY and CDR2 SAAADI. The CDR3 sequence is 14 residues long. V gave up 6 bases and J gave up 1 base; unmatched junction bases: 5. This CDR3 reads CASRLQGQNTEAFF. CDR3 sequence (DNA): TGCGCCAGCAGATTACAGGGGCAGAACACTGAAGCTTTCTTT.

This clonotype was counted many times. V is TRBV12-3 or TRBV12-4 and J is TRBJ2-1; TRBD2 aligns across 8 bases. V was pared by 6 bases and J by 0 bases, with 7 bases of the junction left unmatched. This CDR3 is 16 amino acids long. The CDR3 region is CASRDTSGPSYNEQFF. DNA for the CDR3: TGTGCCAGCAGAGATACTAGCGGCCCCTCCTACAATGAGCAGTTCTTC.

The J gene is TRBJ1-6, the V gene TRBV20-1, with TRBD1 matching 7 bases. Trimming at V came to 6 bases and at J to 10 bases, leaving 6 bases not matched to a gene. This CDR3 comprises 12 residues. CDR1 and CDR2 (germline): DFQATT, SNEGSKA (reference sequence). CDR3 amino acids: CSAKGAWSPLHF. CDR3 nucleotides: TGCAGTGCAAAGGGGGCTTGGTCACCCCTCCACTTT.

A few counts support this clonotype. The V and J genes are TRBV11-2 and TRBJ2-3; weak D call: TRBD2 (5 bases). CDR1 and CDR2 from the germline V gene are SGHAT and FQNNGV. V lost 2 bases and J 0 bases, leaving 9 bases between the germline ends. The length of the CDR3 is 15 residues. Here the CDR3 reads CASSLTKRSTDTQYF. As DNA, the CDR3 is TGTGCCAGCAGCTTAACGAAGCGGAGCACAGATACGCAGTATTTT.

In its sample, this clonotype was seen a few times. This chain joins TRBV28 and TRBJ2-3; 8 bases are a match to TRBD2. This CDR3 has 15 amino acids. CDR1 and CDR2 from the germline V gene are MDHEN and SYDVKM. Trimming at V came to 6 bases and at J to 2 bases, leaving 7 bases not matched to a gene. In DNA form, the CDR3 reads TGTGCCAGCAGACCTACTAGCGGATCCACAGATACGCAGTATTTT. Encoded protein: CASRPTSGSTDTQYF.

This clonotype was counted at least ten times. J is TRBJ2-7 and V is TRBV12-3 or TRBV12-4; 14 bases agree with TRBD2. The junction had 7 bases not matched to a gene; V was cut back by 6 bases and J by 3 bases. CDR3 length: 16 amino acids. The CDR3 sequence: CASSPGTSGSLYEQYF. CDR3 sequence (DNA): TGTGCCAGCAGCCCCGGGACTAGCGGGAGTCTCTACGAGCAGTACTTC.

The V call is TRBV7-2, the J call TRBJ1-2, with a weak D call TRBD1 (6 bases). The V end lost 4 bases, the J end lost 3 bases, and 12 bases lay between the germline ends. Germline-derived CDR1 and CDR2 are SGHTA and FQGNSA. This CDR3 contains 14 residues. The DNA for the CDR3 is TGTGCCAGCAGCTCCAGGACAGAGGACTATGGCTACACCTTC. Protein product: CASSSRTEDYGYTF.

In this sample, this clonotype turned up a few times. This chain joins TRBV4-1 and TRBJ2-1; 10 bases fit TRBD2. J lost 5 bases, V lost 4 bases, and 11 bases had no gene match. Germline V gives CDR1 MGHRA, CDR2 YSYEKL. This CDR3 is 17 amino acids long. CDR3 sequence reads: CASSRGSGLAFDNEQFF. CDR3 nucleotide sequence: TGCGCCAGCAGCCGCGGATCGGGACTAGCGTTTGACAATGAGCAGTTCTTC.

This clonotype was seen a few times. V gene TRBV20-1 combines with J gene TRBJ2-1, with D perhaps matching TRBD1 or TRBD2 (5 bases each). Germline-derived CDR1 and CDR2 are DFQATT and SNEGSKA (reference sequence). The ends were cut back, 2 bases at V and 11 bases at J, with 16 bases in the middle. There are 13 residues in the CDR3. CDR3 amino acids: CSARTQWGPQQFF. The CDR3 region has the DNA TGCAGTGCTAGAACCCAGTGGGGACCACAGCAGTTCTTC.

The chain carries TRBV6-5 and TRBJ2-5; possibly TRBD1 for D (6 bases). CDR1 is MNHEY, CDR2 SVGAGI, per germline. V lost 7 bases and J 5 bases, leaving 11 bases between the germline ends. The CDR3 spans 12 residues. The CDR3 DNA follows: TGTGCCAGCAAGGGCCAGGGGGAGACCCAGTACTTC. Protein: CASKGQGETQYF.

This clonotype was observed at least ten times. The chain links TRBV5-1 to TRBJ2-1, with 9 bases identical to TRBD2. Germline CDR1 and CDR2: SGHRS and YFSETQ. V trimming: 1 base; J trimming: 8 bases; junction bases outside the gene matches: 13. The CDR3 covers 17 residues. CDR3 region: CASSLIRSGLAWDEQFF. The CDR3 DNA reads TGCGCCAGCAGCTTGATCCGAAGCGGACTAGCGTGGGATGAGCAGTTCTTC.

CDR3 sequence: CASSIWLAGGVGEQYF. CDR3 DNA: TGTGCCAGCTCGATTTGGCTAGCGGGAGGTGTTGGCGAGCAGTACTTC. V is TRBV6-1 and J is TRBJ2-7, with 11 bases identical to TRBD2. The CDR3 extends over 16 amino acids. Unmatched junction bases numbered 15, after V lost 8 bases and J lost 6 bases. Per germline, CDR1 MNHNS and CDR2 SASEGT.

This CDR3 is CASRDTGNTGELFF. The CDR3 DNA reads as TGCGCCAGCAGGGATACAGGGAACACCGGGGAGCTGTTTTTT. The rearrangement links TRBV5-1 to TRBJ2-2; D is possibly TRBD1 (5 bases). This CDR3 region has 14 residues. V lost 5 bases and J 1 base, leaving 9 bases between the germline ends. Germline V gene lookup returns CDR1 SGHRS and CDR2 YFSETQ.

This clonotype was recorded many times. The chain employs TRBV6-2 or TRBV6-3 and TRBJ1-5; TRBD1 is a possible D gene (6 bases). The CDR3 loop spans 14 amino acids. V was shortened by 6 bases and J by 3 bases, with 12 bases between the two germline ends. Per germline, CDR1 MNHEY and CDR2 SVGEGT. CDR3 sequence reads: CASRRGALNQPQHF. The DNA of the CDR3 is TGTGCCAGCAGGAGGGGGGCCCTCAATCAGCCCCAGCATTTT.

Ten or more counts support this clonotype. The V gene is TRBV12-3 or TRBV12-4, the J gene TRBJ2-1; 10 bases fit TRBD2. This CDR3 is built from 17 residues. Germline trimming cut 5 bases from V and 7 bases from J; bases unmatched to any gene: 14. CDR3 sequence (DNA): TGTGCCAGCAGTCCCGAGAACCTAGCGGGAGTAGGGAATGAGCAGTTCTTC. Its translation: CASSPENLAGVGNEQFF.

This chain uses TRBV15 with TRBJ2-5; a weak D match, TRBD1 (6 bases). The V gene's germline CDR1 is LNHNV and CDR2 YYDKDF (reference sequence). The V end lost 0 bases, the J end lost 3 bases, and 11 bases lay between the germline ends. The CDR3 runs to 15 residues. The CDR3 here is CATSRDPAGEETQYF. The CDR3 nucleotides read TGTGCCACCAGCAGAGATCCGGCAGGGGAAGAGACCCAGTACTTC.

The V and J genes are TRBV6-2 or TRBV6-3 and TRBJ2-7; D is unresolved. The CDR3 totals 14 residues. The ends were cut back, 4 bases at V and 2 bases at J, with 12 bases in the middle. The germline gives CDR1 MNHEY, CDR2 SVGEGT. CDR3 residues: CASSSLYRAYEQYV. The CDR3 DNA sequence: TGTGCCAGCAGTTCCCTCTACAGAGCCTACGAGCAGTACGTC.

The sample holds a few counts of this clonotype. This sequence joins TRBV7-3 and TRBJ2-2; D tentatively reads TRBD1 or TRBD2 (5 bases each). This CDR3 region has 15 residues. Germline assignment: CDR1 SGHTA and CDR2 FQGTGA. The V end lost 0 bases, the J end lost 9 bases, and 14 bases lay between the germline ends. The CDR3 nucleotides read TGTGCCAGCAGCTTAACTTCTGGGGGAAAGCGGGAGCTGTTTTTT. Protein product: CASSLTSGGKRELFF.

The V gene is TRBV15, the J gene TRBJ2-3, with 11 nucleotides matching TRBD2. Unmatched junction bases numbered 2, after V lost 3 bases and J lost 0 bases. The CDR3 covers 16 residues. Germline V CDR1 and CDR2: LNHNV, YYDKDF (reference sequence). The CDR3 loop reads CATSSRLAGSTDTQYF. CDR3 bases: TGTGCCACCAGCAGTAGACTAGCGGGGAGCACAGATACGCAGTATTTT.

This clonotype was seen a few times. V and J are TRBV13 and TRBJ2-7; D possibly corresponds to TRBD1 (6 bases). Germline-derived CDR1 and CDR2 are PRHDT and FYEKMQ (reference sequence). V lost 5 bases to trimming and J lost 2 bases, with 16 bases between them. The CDR3 has 15 residues. In DNA form, the CDR3 reads TGTGCCAGCAGCCAGGAAAGGCCAGGGGCCTACGAGCAGTACGTC. Its protein is CASSQERPGAYEQYV.

The gene calls are TRBV19 and TRBJ2-1; D is uncertain. Germline CDR1 reads LNHDA; CDR2 reads SQIVND (reference sequence). With 8 bases removed from V and 8 bases from J, the gap between germline ends came to 10 bases. The CDR3 length is 11 residues. The CDR3 is CASLRADEQFF. The CDR3 nucleotides read TGTGCCAGTTTAAGGGCGGATGAGCAGTTCTTC.

The genes are TRBV5-1 and TRBJ1-3; D remains unclear. Trimming took off 4 bases at V and 2 bases at J, with 10 bases between the two ends. Germline V gives CDR1 SGHRS, CDR2 YFSETQ. The CDR3 has 14 residues. The CDR3, as DNA: TGCGCCAGCAGCCAGGACGGTACTGGAAACACCATATATTTT. Amino acids: CASSQDGTGNTIYF.

The chain employs TRBV6-1 and TRBJ2-5; the D is unclear. Germline CDR1 reads MNHNS; CDR2 reads SASEGT. The V and J ends lost 6 bases and 3 bases respectively, with 5 bases between them. This CDR3 has 11 amino acids. CDR3 amino acids: CASREKETQYF. The CDR3 DNA reads as TGTGCCAGCAGAGAGAAAGAGACCCAGTACTTC.